These 29 T cell receptor beta chains share one sample of origin, sequenced in a study of T-cell reconstitution after alpha-beta-depleted transplantation in children. Preparation of the TCRbeta library was carried out with unique molecular identifiers. TCRdb re-analysed the PCR reads in MiXCR, keeping a single row per CDR3 protein. Among hundreds of thousands of distinct CDR3 sequences listed, under 15% were seen once. Source: PBMCs from the stem cell graft donor, taken from the stem cell graft. The receptor set was obtained from a human donor who donated a stem cell graft to a child with combined immunodeficiency.

This clonotype was seen ten or more times. The gene calls are TRBV7-9 and TRBJ2-5, with D possibly being TRBD1 (5 bases). The CDR3 extends over 13 amino acids. Germline CDR1 SEHNR, CDR2 FQNEAQ (reference sequence). This CDR3 is CACLQGARGTQYF. In DNA, the CDR3 is TGTGCTTGTCTACAAGGGGCTCGAGGGACCCAGTACTTC.

This clonotype was seen a few times. The gene calls are TRBV5-6 and TRBJ2-1; D remains unclear. V was clipped by 4 bases and J by 1 base, with 9 bases between them. The CDR3 covers 14 residues. The germline V gene has CDR1 SGHDT and CDR2 YYEEEE. The chain's CDR3 is CASSNVGSYNEQFF. In nucleotides, the CDR3 is TGTGCCAGCAGCAACGTTGGTTCCTACAATGAGCAGTTCTTC.

The CDR3 loop reads CSARDLRGTNEKLFF. The CDR3 DNA reads TGCAGTGCTAGAGATTTGAGGGGAACTAATGAAAAACTGTTTTTT. V gene TRBV20-1 combines with J gene TRBJ1-4; possibly TRBD1 for D (5 bases). With 0 bases removed from V and 1 base from J, the gap between germline ends came to 9 bases. Per the germline V gene, CDR1 is DFQATT and CDR2 is SNEGSKA (reference sequence). The CDR3 totals 15 residues.

Many counts were recorded for this clonotype. The rearrangement uses TRBV4-1 and TRBJ2-2; D gene ambiguous. The V gene lost 1 base and the J gene lost 4 bases, with 7 bases spanning the gap. The length of the CDR3 is 14 residues. Germline V CDR1 and CDR2: MGHRA, YSYEKL. The CDR3 protein is CASSQGPVTGELFF. The CDR3 nucleotides read TGCGCCAGCAGCCAAGGACCGGTCACCGGGGAGCTGTTTTTT.

This clonotype was observed a few times. The chain links TRBV10-3 to TRBJ2-4, with 13 bases aligning to TRBD2. There are 17 residues in the CDR3. Germline V gives CDR1 ENHRY, CDR2 SYGVKD. J gave up 3 bases and V 3 bases, and 5 bases lay outside the gene matches. The CDR3 loop reads CAISETSGRAGKNIQYF. CDR3 nucleotide sequence: TGTGCCATCAGTGAAACTAGCGGGAGGGCCGGCAAAAACATTCAGTACTTC.

This clonotype has only a few counts. The V and J genes are TRBV6-2 or TRBV6-3 and TRBJ1-2; weak D call: TRBD1 (5 bases). The germline V gene encodes CDR1 MNHEY and CDR2 SVGEGT. The V and J ends lost 7 bases and 7 bases respectively, with 16 bases between them. This CDR3 has 13 amino acids. The CDR3 DNA sequence: TGTGCCAGCACCCCGGGCAGGGTTGGTGGCTACACCTTC. It specifies CASTPGRVGGYTF.

In this sample, this clonotype turned up many times. The CDR3 region is CAISGNRQKGGNEQFF. The CDR3 DNA follows: TGTGCCATCAGTGGCAACCGACAAAAGGGGGGCAATGAGCAGTTCTTC. The genes are TRBV10-3 and TRBJ2-1; D possibly uses TRBD1 or TRBD2 (6 bases each). Germline assignment: CDR1 ENHRY and CDR2 SYGVKD. The CDR3 runs 16 residues. V shed 4 bases and J shed 6 bases, with 19 bases lying between them.

There are many counts of this clonotype. The CDR3 coding sequence is TGTGCCAGCAGAAATTTTGCGCAGTTCTTC. This gives the protein CASRNFAQFF. V gene TRBV21-1 combines with J gene TRBJ2-1. TRBV21-1 is reported as a pseudogene. The CDR3 is 10 residues long.

This clonotype has just a few counts. The chain uses TRBV5-1 and TRBJ2-7; TRBD1 aligns across 8 bases. After removal of 0 bases from V and 2 bases from J, the junction contained 7 bases not matched to a gene. Germline V lookup: CDR1 SGHRS, CDR2 YFSETQ. The CDR3 has 16 residues. CDR3 protein: CASSLDRQGQTYEQYF. The CDR3 DNA reads TGCGCCAGCAGCTTGGACCGACAGGGGCAAACCTACGAGCAGTACTTC.

A few counts support this clonotype. This sequence joins TRBV7-8 and TRBJ2-7; the match to TRBD2 covers 8 bases. J lost 3 bases, V lost 2 bases, and 6 bases had no gene match. Looked up from germline, CDR1 is SGHVS and CDR2 is FQNEAQ. CDR3 size: 15 residues. The DNA of the CDR3 is TGTGCCAGCAGCTTAATGACTAGCGTACTCTACGAGCAGTACTTC. It yields the protein CASSLMTSVLYEQYF.

This clonotype was found many times. The CDR3 DNA reads as TGTGCCAGCAGCTTTGGCGGGGAGCTGTTTTTT. The encoded protein is CASSFGGELFF. J is TRBJ2-2 and V is TRBV7-9; D is ambiguous. Germline CDR1 is SEHNR and CDR2 is FQNEAQ (reference sequence). V was trimmed by 3 bases and J by 7 bases, leaving 3 bases between them. The CDR3 spans 11 residues.

This clonotype was observed a handful of times. V and J are TRBV9 and TRBJ2-2; maybe TRBD1 (6 bases). The CDR3 consists of 15 residues. V dropped 5 bases and J dropped 7 bases, with 18 bases sitting between them. Germline CDR1 reads SGDLS; CDR2 reads YYNGEE. CDR3 sequence: CASSGPQGYDGELFF. The CDR3 region has the DNA TGTGCCAGCAGTGGTCCACAGGGATACGACGGGGAGCTGTTTTTT.

The chain recombines TRBV7-6 with TRBJ1-6; 7 bases map to TRBD1. J lost 13 bases, V lost 2 bases, and 11 bases had no gene match. The germline V gene encodes CDR1 SGHVS and CDR2 FNYEAQ. The CDR3 is 15 amino acids. The CDR3 reads CASSLSPGGVGPLHF. In DNA form, the CDR3 reads TGTGCCAGCAGCTTATCACCAGGGGGTGTCGGGCCCCTCCACTTT.

V usage is TRBV18 and J usage is TRBJ2-7; D gene unclear. With 6 bases removed from V and 1 base from J, the gap between germline ends came to 16 bases. This CDR3 has 15 residues. Per the germline V gene, CDR1 is KGHSH and CDR2 is LQKENI. CDR3 in DNA: TGTGCCAGCTCCCGGGCGGAACGTCGGTCCTACGAGCAGTACTTC. It yields the protein CASSRAERRSYEQYF.

The chain carries TRBV7-8 and TRBJ2-3; D not resolved. Trimming removed 5 bases at V and 6 bases at J, with 12 bases between. The CDR3 loop spans 13 amino acids. CDR1 is SGHVS and CDR2 is FQNEAQ in the germline V gene. The chain's CDR3 is CASSLPSDDTQYF. CDR3 nucleotide sequence: TGTGCCAGCAGCCTCCCCTCAGACGATACGCAGTATTTT.

This chain connects TRBV30 to TRBJ2-1; D gene uncertain. The germline V and J ends were trimmed by 0 bases and 11 bases, with 11 bases remaining between them. The CDR3 is 12 residues long. The germline CDR1 and CDR2 sequences are GTSNPN and SVGIG (reference sequence). CDR3 sequence (DNA): TGTGCCTGGAGTGTAATAAGCAAACAGCAGTTCTTC. This gives the protein CAWSVISKQQFF.

This clonotype was counted only a few times. The chain has TRBV5-1 and TRBJ1-1; D not resolved. Germline V gene sequence: CDR1 SGHRS, CDR2 YFSETQ. The length of the CDR3 is 14 residues. V was trimmed by 3 bases and J by 0 bases, leaving 9 bases between them. The CDR3 DNA is TGCGCCAGCAGCTCCGGGATATTGAACACTGAAGCTTTCTTT. Its translation is CASSSGILNTEAFF.

The rearrangement joins TRBV12-3 or TRBV12-4 to TRBJ1-5, with 12 bases aligning to TRBD1. Unmatched junction bases numbered 12, after V lost 5 bases and J lost 4 bases. CDR3 length equals 18 residues. The CDR3 protein is CASSTTPGTGGPNQPQHF. The CDR3 DNA is TGTGCCAGCAGTACAACCCCCGGGACAGGGGGCCCTAATCAGCCCCAGCATTTT.

The V gene is TRBV19, the J gene TRBJ2-3; tentatively, D is TRBD1 or TRBD2 (5 bases each). Germline lookup yields CDR1 LNHDA and CDR2 SQIVND (reference sequence). Trimming stripped 4 bases from V and 0 bases from J, with 14 bases between. The CDR3 contains 16 residues. DNA of the CDR3: TGTGCCAGTAGTACCTCTGGGACCCCTAGCACAGATACGCAGTATTTT. Its translation is CASSTSGTPSTDTQYF.

The sample holds a few counts of this clonotype. This chain connects TRBV12-3 or TRBV12-4 to TRBJ1-5, with TRBD1 as a possible D gene (5 bases). Trimming shortened V by 2 bases and J by 6 bases, and 11 bases separated the two germline ends. The CDR3 runs 14 residues. The CDR3 sequence: CASSLFRDGQPQHF. The CDR3 coding sequence is TGTGCCAGCAGTTTATTTAGGGACGGTCAGCCCCAGCATTTT.

The chain couples TRBV18 to TRBJ2-1; D unresolved. Germline V gives CDR1 KGHSH, CDR2 LQKENI. This CDR3 comprises 14 residues. Trimming took off 0 bases at V and 9 bases at J, with 12 bases between the two ends. CDR3 bases: TGTGCCAGCTCACCACCTAGGCCAGAGGCTGAGCAGTTCTTC. This gives the protein CASSPPRPEAEQFF.

This sequence joins TRBV15 and TRBJ1-3; D uncertain. Germline CDR1 reads LNHNV; CDR2 reads YYDKDF (reference sequence). The V end was cut by 3 bases, the J end by 0 bases, with 9 bases between. This CDR3 is 15 amino acids long. DNA for the CDR3: TGTGCCACCAGCAGGGACCGAAACTCTGGAAACACCATATATTTT. It codes for CATSRDRNSGNTIYF.

This clonotype was detected ten times or more. The V call is TRBV12-3 or TRBV12-4, the J call TRBJ1-4, with D perhaps matching TRBD1 (6 bases). Deletions cut 3 bases from V and 5 bases from J, with 13 bases between. The CDR3 has 15 amino acids. Written as DNA, the CDR3 is TGTGCCAGCAGTTTTTCCGGGGGCGCAAATGAAAAACTGTTTTTT. It translates to CASSFSGGANEKLFF.

The chain couples TRBV13 to TRBJ1-5; D is possibly TRBD1 (5 bases). Trimming removed 0 bases from V and 0 bases from J, with 12 bases in between. The CDR3 totals 17 residues. The germline CDR1 and CDR2 sequences are PRHDT and FYEKMQ (reference sequence). Here the CDR3 reads CASSLGPKGTSNQPQHF. In nucleotides, the CDR3 is TGTGCCAGCAGCTTAGGTCCGAAGGGGACTAGCAATCAGCCCCAGCATTTT.

This clonotype was seen repeatedly, ten times or more. The CDR3 DNA reads TGTGCCAGCAGCTACCGACTAGCGGGAGACGCATACAATGAGCAGTTCTTC. Translation gives CASSYRLAGDAYNEQFF. The V call is TRBV11-2, the J call TRBJ2-1; TRBD2 agrees at 12 bases. Losses at the gene ends were 4 bases for V and 4 bases for J; bases not matched to a gene: 8. CDR3 length: 17 amino acids. Looked up from germline, CDR1 is SGHAT and CDR2 is FQNNGV.

The rearrangement uses TRBV9 and TRBJ2-3; 9 bases are shared with TRBD2. Losses at the gene ends were 0 bases for V and 4 bases for J; bases not matched to a gene: 0. Germline V gene sequence: CDR1 SGDLS, CDR2 YYNGEE. The CDR3 loop spans 14 amino acids. The DNA of the CDR3 is TGTGCCAGCAGCGTAGGCGGGGGGGCAGATACGCAGTATTTT. This gives the protein CASSVGGGADTQYF.

Ten or more counts support this clonotype. The chain couples TRBV27 to TRBJ1-4; D gene unclear. Germline values: CDR1 MNHEY, CDR2 SMNVEV (reference sequence). This CDR3 is built from 14 residues. Trimming left V 2 bases short and J 6 bases short, with 10 bases between. CDR3 nucleotide sequence: TGTGCCAGCAGTTTAGAACCCGGGGATGAAAAACTGTTTTTT. This gives the protein CASSLEPGDEKLFF.

The chain links TRBV7-9 to TRBJ2-5, with TRBD1 matching 9 bases. Per the germline V gene, CDR1 is SEHNR and CDR2 is FQNEAQ (reference sequence). CDR3 length: 13 amino acids. Trimming removed 7 bases from V and 4 bases from J; junction bases left unmatched: 4. The CDR3 DNA reads TGTGCCAGCACGGGACAGGGCGGAGAGACCCAGTACTTC. It translates to CASTGQGGETQYF.

This clonotype was picked up a small number of times. V and J are TRBV7-9 and TRBJ1-1; TRBD1 aligns across 7 bases. The CDR3 contains 15 residues. CDR1 and CDR2 (germline): SEHNR, FQNEAQ (reference sequence). J gave up 3 bases and V 5 bases, and 9 bases lay outside the gene matches. The CDR3 loop reads CASSTGVALDTEAFF. The CDR3 DNA sequence: TGTGCCAGCAGCACAGGGGTGGCTTTGGACACTGAAGCTTTCTTT.